The clone carrying this TCR beta chain was recorded only once. The authors' processing: Nucleated cell counts were estimated from reference gene primer amplification. Method: immunoSEQ multiplex PCR; TCRdb's copy keeps in-frame clones and lacks some. From that table come the V and J calls and clone size; the DNA was used to work out D and trimming. Among a few hundred thousand clones listed, roughly 89% were seen once. CDR3 size: 14 residues. Germline CDR1 reads LNHDA; CDR2 reads SQIVND (reference sequence). Losses at the gene ends were 6 bases for V and 5 bases for J; bases not matched to a gene: 4. These data originate in a study of blood T cell repertoires in COVID-19. Study context: Acute and convalescent COVID-19 specimens originated in the United States, Italy and Spain.

Participant-given clinical history determined each cohort assignment. Sequencing was done on a sample of PBMCs or T cells enriched from blood (not recorded which). The rearrangement links TRBV19 to TRBJ1-5; 10 bases agree with TRBD1. This clonotype was obtained from a woman between 50 and 59 years old who had been exposed to COVID-19. The CDR3 nucleotides are TGTGCCAGTAGGGACAGGGGGAGCGATCAGCCCCAGCATTTT. Its protein is CASRDRGSDQPQHF.